Included here is one T cell receptor beta chain sequence, with context. The antigen it binds to is not known. Base qualities are not at hand, and no much larger clone is one base apart. The sample belongs to a study of shared clonotypes between healthy human individuals (dated by TCRdb to 2019 to 2021). About the study as a whole: Three men and two women, aged 18 to 49 years, made up the cohort. Between about 0.9 and 8.9 billion PBMCs per donor were obtained by leukapheresis. For each donor, three plates each were used for CD4 naive and CD4 memory, two plates were used for CD8 naive, and one plate was used for CD8 memory. To increase sequencing depth and limit assay-specific biases, different laboratories used diverse techniques to prepare libraries and sequence TCR repertoires. Blood TCR repertoires of roughly five healthy adults were deeply sequenced to estimate repertoire size and the extent of clonotype sharing between individuals.

CD8 naive samples were CD45RO-negative cells positively selected for CCR7, giving a CD45RA+CCR7+ population that excluded TemRA cells. The donors were healthy, HIV-negative adults with no recently reported acute infections or vaccinations. Every donor was a Caucasian adult residing in Nashville, Tennessee, USA. Blood was collected by leukapheresis, and PBMCs were isolated by Ficoll-Histopaque density gradient centrifugation and then cryopreserved in liquid nitrogen vapor phase. Purity and quantity of every magnetically sorted T cell population were checked by analytical flow cytometry. From each sorted fraction, genomic DNA was isolated and quantified by UV absorbance on a Nanodrop 2000c. Measured from the cysteine to the phenylalanine, the CDR3 is 18 residues long. Only the CDR3 DNA is retained, 54 bases long and in frame from the first base. Trimming costs V 5 bases and J 1 base, and their ends lie 23 bases apart. Sequences SEHNR (CDR1) and FQNEAQ (CDR2) are obtained from the germline V gene (reference sequence).

Using the deep immunoSEQ assay, multiplex PCR amplified TCR CDR3 regions from genomic DNA. Extracted genomic DNA from each cell subset was spread evenly across all wells of several immunoSEQ 96-well plates, with each plate serving as a replicate. For sorted subsets, 200 to 250 ng of genomic DNA, equivalent to 25,000 to 35,000 T cell genomes, went into each replicate PCR. Purified libraries were quantified with a Qubit 3.0 fluorometer, sized on a Bioanalyzer 2100, and re-quantified with the KAPA Library Quantification kit. Every immunoSEQ 96-well plate was sequenced on a dedicated single-read 150-cycle Illumina NextSeq 550 flow cell. As for the authors' bioinformatics: Because only junctional sequences without quality scores were contained in the immunoSEQ output, filtering matching that applied to full-length reads could not be performed. To assign V/J genes and CDR3, sequences were annotated against IMGT germline references using PyIR, a Python wrapper for IgBLAST v1.9. Reads with weak V/J assignments (E-value above 1e-6), missing CDR3, stop codons, out-of-frame junctions, or ambiguous translated residues were removed. A V3J clonotype was defined by an identical inferred V gene, J gene, and CDR3 amino acid sequence. Percentage overlap between repertoires was computed as shared unique clonotypes divided by the size of the smaller repertoire. Richness of each repertoire was evaluated using RTK rarefaction, the Chao1 estimator, and Recon v2.1 estimates of unobserved clonotypes. Generation probabilities were computed with OLGA for all TCRbeta clonotypes obtained by the gDNA method from several donors. TCRdb provides this immuneACCESS table in a form limited to in-frame rearrangements. Some clones are lacking; in checked studies, under half of them reflect an unresolved V gene, and why the rest are absent is not known. V and J calls and clone size are as listed in that table; D and trimming were resolved from the DNA. A total of around 2,000,000 clones appear in this sample, approximately 94% of them only once. Around 1.1% of the sample comes from the top ten.

The investigation overall reported the following: Only blood was sampled, and tissue TCR repertoires likely differ from those in blood. The genetic and exposure-history diversity represented was limited by the small number of donors. Incomplete sequencing was indicated by rarefaction of sorted-subset datasets, despite the large sequencing depth. Higher generation probabilities were observed for clonotypes shared by all four sorted-subset donors than for non-shared clonotypes. Naive subsets generally had larger estimated clonotype richness than memory subsets did. Pairwise subsampling led to the expectation that sequencing depth would affect the degree of clonotype sharing among donors. When a handful of donors were compared, the shared fraction of clonotypes was 5% to 6.5% for naive CD4, around 4% for naive CD8, 2% to 2.5% for memory CD4, and roughly 0.4% for memory CD8.

The receptor was derived from a man between 18 and 35 years old in good health. The rearrangement combines TRBV7-9 with TRBJ1-1, and perhaps TRBD1 as D gene, on 5 matching bases. The specimen sequenced was naive CD8+ T cells sorted from blood. The cell subset or site tag for this specimen amounts to: CD45RA+CCR7+. DNA sequence: TGTGCCAGCAGCCACCCCCTCGGGAAGGGGCCGCCGAACACTGAAGCTTTCTTT. Its protein product is CASSHPLGKGPPNTEAFF.